This entry features one TCR beta chain sequence. 13 Jbeta primers and 60 Vbeta primers were used for the PCR. Profiling relied on immunoSEQ multiplex PCR, and the TCRdb table lists in-frame clones only, not all of them. The sample lists 60,000 to 70,000 clones, 55% to 75% occurring once. The data were taken from a study of cytomegalovirus exposure and HLA in healthy donors. The germline gives CDR1 MNHNS, CDR2 SASEGT. Trimming stripped 5 bases from V and 1 base from J, with 9 bases between. The CDR3 contains 13 residues. The chain has TRBV6-1 and TRBJ2-7; D possibly corresponds to TRBD1 (6 bases). This sequence originates from a man aged 35-49 years in good health and CMV-seropositive. Material: PBMCs. CDR3 in DNA: TGTGCCAGCAGTACCCAGGGGTCCTACGAGCAGTACTTC. Translating gives CASSTQGSYEQYF.